The 20 T cell receptor beta chains below come from one sample, sequenced in a study of blood T cell repertoires in COVID-19. Sequencing used immunoSEQ multiplex PCR; TCRdb keeps in-frame clones, though not all of them. The repertoire holds under 550,000 clones, about 90% seen once, with 0.8% to 0.85% in the top ten. Specimen: peripheral blood. The receptors here all came from a man between 18 and 29 years old with COVID-19, enrolled during active disease.

This clone was detected a few times. The chain links TRBV7-9 to TRBJ1-1; D gene unclear. V lost 11 bases and J lost 3, with 13 bases in between. This CDR3 is built from 12 residues. Looked up from germline, CDR1 is SEHNR and CDR2 is FQNEAQ (reference sequence). The CDR3 region has the DNA TGTGCCCCATTTAGAGCGGACACTGAAGCTTTCTTT. It specifies CAPFRADTEAFF.

This chain connects TRBV11-2 to TRBJ2-1; 11 bases fit TRBD2. Unmatched junction bases numbered 5, after V lost 0 bases and J lost 4 bases. The germline V gene has CDR1 SGHAT and CDR2 FQNNGV. This CDR3 spans 17 amino acids. The CDR3 is CASSLDVAGGSYNEQFF. CDR3 bases: TGTGCCAGCAGCTTAGACGTAGCGGGGGGGAGTTACAATGAGCAGTTCTTC.

The chain combines TRBV19 with TRBJ1-6; the match to TRBD1 covers 7 bases. V was clipped by 1 base and J by 10 bases; unmatched bases: 4. The CDR3 spans 14 residues. Germline CDR1 LNHDA, CDR2 SQIVND (reference sequence). CDR3 protein: CASSIGSRGSPLHF. CDR3 sequence (DNA): TGTGCCAGTAGTATAGGCAGCAGGGGGTCACCCCTCCACTTT.

This clone was picked up a small number of times. V gene TRBV6-5 combines with J gene TRBJ2-3; TRBD1 agrees at 7 bases. Trimming removed 2 bases from V and 1 base from J; junction bases left unmatched: 0. This CDR3 is 14 amino acids long. Germline-derived CDR1 and CDR2 are MNHEY and SVGAGI. CDR3: CASSYRGRTDTQYF. For the CDR3, the DNA is TGTGCCAGCAGTTACAGGGGGCGCACAGATACGCAGTATTTT.

The chain couples TRBV7-2 to TRBJ2-3, with D maybe TRBD1 (5 bases). Germline V gene lookup returns CDR1 SGHTA and CDR2 FQGNSA. The CDR3 runs 14 residues. The V end was cut by 5 bases, the J end by 6 bases, with 15 bases between. The DNA of the CDR3 is TGTGCCAGCAGCCCCAGGGTAAAGGGGGATACGCAGTATTTT. This gives the protein CASSPRVKGDTQYF. The variable domain in full, with the rest retrieved from reference TRBV7-2 and TRBJ2-3, is GAGVSQSPSNKVTEKGKDVELRCDPISGHTALYWYRQSLGQGLEFLIYFQGNSAPDKSGLPSDRFSAERTGGSVSTLTIQRTQQEDSAVYLCASSPRVKGDTQYFGPGTRLTVL.

The V gene is TRBV18, the J gene TRBJ2-2, with D possibly matching TRBD2 (6 bases). Looked up from germline, CDR1 is KGHSH and CDR2 is LQKENI. V lost 3 bases, J lost 4 bases, and 15 bases lay in between. This CDR3 region has 16 residues. CDR3 nucleotide sequence: TGTGCCAGCTCACCGGATTCTAGCGTCGTCACCGGGGAGCTGTTTTTT. This sequence encodes CASSPDSSVVTGELFF.

This chain connects TRBV29-1 to TRBJ1-1; D ambiguous. Germline loops: CDR1 SQVTM, CDR2 ANQGSEA. Trimming removed 4 bases at V and 5 bases at J, with 11 bases between. The CDR3 consists of 12 residues. The chain's CDR3 is CSVVLMATEAFF. DNA of the CDR3: TGCAGCGTTGTTCTTATGGCTACTGAAGCTTTCTTT.

This rearrangement joins TRBV5-1 to TRBJ1-3, with D maybe TRBD1 (5 bases). V lost 3 bases and J 3 bases, leaving 10 bases between the germline ends. Germline CDR1 reads SGHRS; CDR2 reads YFSETQ. The CDR3 is 14 residues long. CDR3 amino acids: CASSSTVDGNTIYF. In DNA, the CDR3 is TGCGCCAGCAGCTCGACAGTGGATGGAAACACCATATATTTT.

V is TRBV12-5 and J is TRBJ2-3; TRBD2 matches 11 bases. Losses at the gene ends were 3 bases for V and 0 bases for J; bases not matched to a gene: 5. This CDR3 is 17 amino acids long. Looked up from germline, CDR1 is LGHNT and CDR2 is FRNRAP. The CDR3 protein is CASGLTRTSGSTDTQYF. As DNA, the CDR3 is TGTGCTAGTGGTTTAACCCGGACTAGCGGGAGCACAGATACGCAGTATTTT.

V usage is TRBV7-9 and J usage is TRBJ1-1; 9 bases map to TRBD1. Germline loops: CDR1 SEHNR, CDR2 FQNEAQ (reference sequence). The CDR3 covers 14 residues. The junction had 6 bases not matched to a gene; V was cut back by 5 bases and J by 5 bases. The DNA for the CDR3 is TGTGCCAGCAGCGAAACAGGGGGCCGGACTGAAGCTTTCTTT. It yields the protein CASSETGGRTEAFF.

This chain connects TRBV24-1 to TRBJ2-1; 9 bases map to TRBD2. Germline lookup yields CDR1 KGHDR and CDR2 SFDVKD. J lost 9 bases, V lost 5 bases, and 7 bases had no gene match. The CDR3 runs 14 residues. The DNA of the CDR3 is TGTGCCACCAGTGCTCGCGGGGGGGCCACTGAGCAGTTCTTC. It is translated as CATSARGGATEQFF.

This rearrangement joins TRBV2 to TRBJ1-3; 7 bases are a match to TRBD1. The CDR3 totals 16 residues. Trimming at V came to 2 bases and at J to 3 bases, leaving 7 bases not matched to a gene. Germline V gives CDR1 SNHLY, CDR2 FYNNEI. CDR3 loop: CASSETGQIGGNTIYF. The CDR3 region has the DNA TGTGCCAGCAGTGAAACGGGACAGATCGGTGGAAACACCATATATTTT.

This clone showed up just a few times. This rearrangement joins TRBV19 to TRBJ2-3; no clear D. With 2 bases removed from V and 4 bases from J, the gap between germline ends came to 10 bases. This CDR3 contains 14 residues. From germline, CDR1 is LNHDA and CDR2 SQIVND (reference sequence). CDR3 amino acids: CASSIRSLADTQYF. DNA for the CDR3: TGTGCCAGTAGTATAAGGAGTTTGGCAGATACGCAGTATTTT.

On this clone: Other DNA sequences from this sample encode an identical CDR3 as well. This chain uses TRBV3-1 (or the pseudogene TRBV3-2) with TRBJ2-1; perhaps TRBD2 as D (7 bases). Trimming cost V 3 bases and J 9 bases, with 9 bases left between them. This CDR3 comprises 12 residues. Germline-derived CDR1 and CDR2 are LGHDT and YNNKEL (reference sequence). CDR3 amino acids: CASSQGGLEQFF. The CDR3 region has the DNA TGTGCCAGCAGCCAGGGGGGGCTTGAGCAGTTCTTC.

The gene calls are TRBV15 and TRBJ1-2, with D possibly being TRBD1 (6 bases). Germline V gene lookup returns CDR1 LNHNV and CDR2 YYDKDF (reference sequence). V was clipped by 5 bases and J by 8 bases, with 12 bases between them. The CDR3 extends over 12 amino acids. CDR3 in amino acids: CATSPEGGGYTF. The CDR3 DNA sequence: TGTGCCACCAGCCCCGAGGGGGGGGGCTACACCTTC.

The V and J genes are TRBV5-1 and TRBJ2-2, with D possibly being TRBD2 (6 bases). V lost 2 bases and J lost 5, with 10 bases in between. The CDR3 loop spans 14 amino acids. Germline V gives CDR1 SGHRS, CDR2 YFSETQ. DNA for the CDR3: TGCGCCAGCAGCTTTCAACTAGCAACCGGGGAGCTGTTTTTT. Translated, it gives CASSFQLATGELFF.

The genes are TRBV19 and TRBJ2-3, with TRBD1 matching over 10 bases. The V segment lost 6 bases and the J segment 4 bases; nucleotides outside the gene matches: 7. The CDR3 totals 15 residues. Germline V gives CDR1 LNHDA, CDR2 SQIVND (reference sequence). CDR3 in DNA: TGTGCCAGTAGCAAGGGACAGGGGTCCCCAGATACGCAGTATTTT. Translating gives CASSKGQGSPDTQYF.

This chain links TRBV27 with TRBJ1-1; 9 bases are a match to TRBD1. The CDR3 extends over 16 amino acids. Germline-derived CDR1 and CDR2 are MNHEY and SMNVEV (reference sequence). V trimming: 4 bases; J trimming: 1 base; junction bases outside the gene matches: 7. CDR3 in amino acids: CASSSHRTGENTEAFF. CDR3 in DNA: TGTGCCAGCAGTTCCCATCGGACAGGGGAGAACACTGAAGCTTTCTTT.

CDR3 region: CASSAHYGSQGSSNTEAFF. In DNA, the CDR3 is TGTGCCAGCAGCGCCCACTACGGGTCCCAGGGGAGTTCGAACACTGAAGCTTTCTTT. The chain carries TRBV7-9 and TRBJ1-1; weak D call: TRBD1 (6 bases). CDR1 is SEHNR, CDR2 FQNEAQ, per germline (reference sequence). V was cut by 5 bases and J by 1 base, with 26 bases left in between. The CDR3 sequence is 19 residues long.

The V call is TRBV25-1, the J call TRBJ1-5; possible D gene TRBD1, 5 bases. Between the trimmed V and J ends, which lost 2 bases and 2 bases, there was a span of 10 bases. The germline gives CDR1 MGHDK, CDR2 SYGVNS. The CDR3 is 15 amino acids. CDR3 sequence reads: CASSEKGLGNQPQHF. CDR3 DNA sequence: TGTGCCAGCAGTGAAAAGGGACTCGGCAATCAGCCCCAGCATTTT.